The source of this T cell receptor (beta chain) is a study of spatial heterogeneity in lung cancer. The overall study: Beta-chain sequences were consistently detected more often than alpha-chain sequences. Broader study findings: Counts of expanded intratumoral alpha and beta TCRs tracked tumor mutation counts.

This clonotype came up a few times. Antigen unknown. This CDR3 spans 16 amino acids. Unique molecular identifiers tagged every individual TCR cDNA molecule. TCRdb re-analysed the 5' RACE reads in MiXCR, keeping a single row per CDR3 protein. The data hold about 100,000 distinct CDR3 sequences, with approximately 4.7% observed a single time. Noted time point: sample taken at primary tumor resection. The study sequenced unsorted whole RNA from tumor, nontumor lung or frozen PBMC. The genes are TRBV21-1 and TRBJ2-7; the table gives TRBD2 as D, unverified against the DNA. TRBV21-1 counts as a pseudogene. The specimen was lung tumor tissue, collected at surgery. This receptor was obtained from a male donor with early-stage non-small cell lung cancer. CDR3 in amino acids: CARPGSGRARWYEQYF. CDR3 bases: TGTGCCAGACCGGGGAGCGGGAGGGCGAGGTGGTACGAGCAGTACTTC.